These 25 T cell receptor beta chains originate from one sample sequenced in a study of control samples from healthy donors and cancer patients (dated by TCRdb to the early 2020s). Library generation was performed with the immunoSEQ multiplex PCR assay. Imported from immuneACCESS, the table was reduced by TCRdb to in-frame sequences with V and J called. These copies leave out some clones; in studies compared against another copy, an unresolved V gene accounts for under half, and the cause of the remainder is not known. The sample yields 150,000 to 200,000 clones; 94% were counted once. The ten biggest clones cover approximately 1.5% of the sample. The sample comprised blood. These receptors all come from a woman under 30 in good health.

This chain joins TRBV5-1 and TRBJ2-2; 7 nucleotides line up with TRBD2. This CDR3 has 13 residues. Germline assignment: CDR1 SGHRS and CDR2 YFSETQ. Trimming removed 7 bases from V and 9 bases from J; junction bases left unmatched: 9. The CDR3 DNA sequence: TGCGCCAGCGGTGGACTAGTGGCCCGGGAGCTGTTTTTT. Amino acids: CASGGLVARELFF.

V usage is TRBV6-2 or TRBV6-3 and J usage is TRBJ2-3; possible D gene TRBD1, 5 bases. The V gene lost 6 bases and the J gene lost 0 bases, with 10 bases spanning the gap. Germline V lookup: CDR1 MNHEY, CDR2 SVGEGT. This CDR3 has 14 residues. The CDR3 DNA sequence: TGTGCCAGCAGCGGACATCTGAGCACAGATACGCAGTATTTT. Amino acid sequence: CASSGHLSTDTQYF.

The chain employs TRBV7-2 and TRBJ1-3; maybe TRBD1 (5 bases). CDR3 size: 17 residues. Germline assignment: CDR1 SGHTA and CDR2 FQGNSA. Trimming left V 2 bases short and J 4 bases short, with 18 bases between. The CDR3 loop reads CASSLMGPGQWGNTIYF. The CDR3, as DNA: TGTGCCAGCAGCTTAATGGGACCAGGGCAGTGGGGAAACACCATATATTTT.

This chain links TRBV6-2 or TRBV6-3 with TRBJ2-3; no definite D call. The germline V gene encodes CDR1 MNHEY and CDR2 SVGEGT. The V gene lost 2 bases and the J gene lost 5 bases, with 5 bases spanning the gap. The CDR3 is made up of 12 amino acids. Here the CDR3 reads CASSYNLDTQYF. DNA for the CDR3: TGTGCCAGCAGTTACAACCTAGATACGCAGTATTTT.

The rearrangement uses TRBV5-1 and TRBJ1-1, with D possibly being TRBD1 (5 bases). CDR3 size: 13 residues. Trimming took off 3 bases at V and 1 base at J, with 7 bases between the two ends. Germline CDR1 is SGHRS and CDR2 is YFSETQ. Here the CDR3 reads CASSYGTNTEAFF. The CDR3 region has the DNA TGCGCCAGCAGCTATGGGACGAACACTGAAGCTTTCTTT.

V usage is TRBV28 and J usage is TRBJ1-5; TRBD1 might be the D (5 bases). The CDR3 totals 15 residues. V was shortened by 6 bases and J by 4 bases, with 16 bases between the two germline ends. CDR1 and CDR2 from the germline V gene are MDHEN and SYDVKM. The CDR3 DNA follows: TGTGCCAGCAGCAATCTTTCCGGGGGGAATCAGCCCCAGCATTTT. As protein: CASSNLSGGNQPQHF.

The chain couples TRBV6-2 or TRBV6-3 to TRBJ2-2, with 7 bases aligning to TRBD2. The V and J ends lost 6 bases and 3 bases, in that order; junction bases with no gene match: 4. This CDR3 spans 14 amino acids. CDR1 is MNHEY, CDR2 SVGEGT, per germline. CDR3 region: CASRPLADTGELFF. The DNA of the CDR3 is TGTGCCAGCAGGCCTCTAGCGGACACCGGGGAGCTGTTTTTT.

The V gene is TRBV4-3, the J gene TRBJ1-2; D is ambiguous. Deletions cut 0 bases from V and 2 bases from J, with 10 bases between. This CDR3 has 15 residues. Germline CDR1 and CDR2: LGHNA and YSLEER. CDR3 loop: CASSQDWRQNYGYTF. CDR3 nucleotide sequence: TGCGCCAGCAGCCAAGATTGGCGGCAGAACTATGGCTACACCTTC.

The V and J genes are TRBV24-1 and TRBJ2-2, with 11 bases lining up with TRBD1. Germline V CDR1 and CDR2: KGHDR, SFDVKD. Germline trimming cut 7 bases from V and 5 bases from J; bases unmatched to any gene: 5. The CDR3 runs 15 residues. CDR3 residues: CATRGTGGGTGELFF. In DNA, the CDR3 is TGTGCCACCAGAGGGACAGGGGGTGGGACCGGGGAGCTGTTTTTT.

The chain couples TRBV2 to TRBJ2-7, with D perhaps TRBD1 (6 bases). The germline V gene encodes CDR1 SNHLY and CDR2 FYNNEI. The V end lost 3 bases, the J end lost 7 bases, and 13 bases lay between the germline ends. CDR3 length: 13 residues. This chain's CDR3 is CASSEGTGQEQYF. In DNA, the CDR3 is TGTGCCAGCAGTGAGGGAACAGGGCAAGAGCAGTACTTC.

The V gene is TRBV28, the J gene TRBJ1-2; 9 nucleotides line up with TRBD1. Trimming cost V 4 bases and J 4 bases; bases outside gene matches: 7. The CDR3 runs to 15 residues. Germline CDR1 is MDHEN and CDR2 is SYDVKM. CDR3 coding DNA: TGTGCCAGCAGTTCAAGGGACAGGGAGGGCTATGGCTACACCTTC. Protein sequence: CASSSRDREGYGYTF.

This clone was found once. The chain joins TRBV7-8 to TRBJ1-5; D unclear. Trimming took off 5 bases at V and 0 bases at J, with 14 bases between the two ends. The CDR3 loop spans 16 amino acids. Germline V CDR1 and CDR2: SGHVS, FQNEAQ. The CDR3 DNA is TGTGCCAGCAGCGCGGACGGAGGATATAGCAATCAGCCCCAGCATTTT. It codes for CASSADGGYSNQPQHF.

This rearrangement joins TRBV5-6 to TRBJ2-3; TRBD2 agrees at 14 bases. Germline V lookup: CDR1 SGHDT, CDR2 YYEEEE. This CDR3 is built from 17 residues. Unmatched junction bases numbered 9, after V lost 5 bases and J lost 4 bases. In nucleotides, the CDR3 is TGTGCCAGCAGGGCCACCCCGGGACTAGCGGGGGCAGATACGCAGTATTTT. This gives the protein CASRATPGLAGADTQYF.

This clone was picked up one time. The V gene is TRBV6-5, the J gene TRBJ1-3; D uncertain. The V and J ends lost 0 bases and 0 bases respectively, with 9 bases between them. CDR1 is MNHEY and CDR2 is SVGAGI in the germline V gene. The CDR3 consists of 16 residues. CDR3 residues: CASSYSEGFSGNTIYF. CDR3 in DNA: TGTGCCAGCAGTTACTCGGAGGGCTTCTCTGGAAACACCATATATTTT.

The chain combines TRBV12-5 with TRBJ2-3; D may match TRBD1 or TRBD2 (5 bases each). Germline V gene data show CDR1 as LGHNT and CDR2 as FRNRAP. The V end lost 8 bases, the J end lost 0 bases, and 15 bases lay between the germline ends. The CDR3 runs to 15 residues. CDR3: CASSPRGPSTDTQYF. Here the CDR3 DNA reads TGTGCTAGTAGCCCCCGGGGCCCTAGCACAGATACGCAGTATTTT.

This rearrangement joins TRBV19 to TRBJ2-3; no definite D call. With 3 bases removed from V and 4 bases from J, the gap between germline ends came to 11 bases. From germline, CDR1 is LNHDA and CDR2 SQIVND (reference sequence). The CDR3 has 14 amino acids. For the CDR3, the DNA is TGTGCCAGTAGTATCTTAGTCGGTGCAGATACGCAGTATTTT. Amino acid sequence: CASSILVGADTQYF.

This chain uses TRBV28 with TRBJ1-6; D is possibly TRBD1 (6 bases). V was trimmed by 2 bases and J by 10 bases, leaving 9 bases between them. Germline values: CDR1 MDHEN, CDR2 SYDVKM. The CDR3 covers 13 residues. For the CDR3, the DNA is TGTGCCAGCAGTTTAGGGGGGCAGTCACCCCTCCACTTT. Translating it yields CASSLGGQSPLHF.

The genes are TRBV7-2 and TRBJ1-4; D gene unclear. V was clipped by 2 bases and J by 0 bases, with 7 bases between them. From germline, CDR1 is SGHTA and CDR2 FQGNSA. The CDR3 has 15 residues. CDR3 nucleotide sequence: TGTGCCAGCAGCTTAAAATCTGCAACTAATGAAAAACTGTTTTTT. Protein sequence: CASSLKSATNEKLFF.

The CDR3 reads CASSYRQGASEKLFF. The CDR3 nucleotides read TGTGCCAGCTCGTACAGACAGGGGGCTAGCGAAAAACTGTTTTTT. The V and J genes are TRBV18 and TRBJ1-4, with TRBD1 matching over 10 bases. The CDR3 spans 15 residues. Germline CDR1 and CDR2: KGHSH and LQKENI. J lost 8 bases, V lost 6 bases, and 9 bases had no gene match.

The chain couples TRBV18 to TRBJ2-3, with 8 positions matching TRBD1. V lost 3 bases to trimming and J lost 8 bases; unmatched junction nucleotides: 7. CDR3 length: 14 amino acids. Germline lookup yields CDR1 KGHSH and CDR2 LQKENI. The CDR3 loop is CASSPTGGGGTQYF. In DNA form, the CDR3 reads TGTGCCAGCTCACCCACAGGGGGTGGTGGTACGCAGTATTTT.

This chain connects TRBV28 to TRBJ1-4; 10 bases are shared with TRBD1. The CDR3 contains 14 residues. The V gene's germline CDR1 is MDHEN and CDR2 SYDVKM. Unmatched junction bases numbered 7, after V lost 10 bases and J lost 5 bases. The CDR3 is CANSPDRGNEKLFF. CDR3 bases: TGTGCCAACAGCCCGGACAGGGGGAATGAAAAACTGTTTTTT.

This clone was counted a single time. The CDR3 DNA is TGTGCCAGCTCCCGGACCATGAGCTCCTATAATTCACCCCTCCACTTT. It translates to CASSRTMSSYNSPLHF. The chain uses TRBV18 and TRBJ1-6; no reliable D call. V gave up 6 bases and J gave up 0 bases, with 12 bases separating them. Germline V gene sequence: CDR1 KGHSH, CDR2 LQKENI. The CDR3 runs to 16 residues. The variable domain in full, completed from reference TRBV18 and TRBJ1-6, reads NAGVMQNPRHLVRRRGQEARLRCSPMKGHSHVYWYRQLPEEGLKFMVYLQKENIIDESGMPKERFSAEFPKEGPSILRIQQVVRGDSAAYFCASSRTMSSYNSPLHFGNGTRLTVT.

The rearrangement uses TRBV19 and TRBJ2-3; TRBD2 aligns across 10 bases. The length of the CDR3 is 18 residues. Losses at the gene ends were 3 bases for V and 4 bases for J; bases not matched to a gene: 13. In germline, CDR1 is LNHDA, CDR2 SQIVND (reference sequence). CDR3 sequence: CASSIRSSASGSSDTQYF. For the CDR3, the DNA is TGTGCCAGTAGTATTCGGTCTTCGGCTAGCGGGAGTTCAGATACGCAGTATTTT.

The chain couples TRBV3-1 (or the pseudogene TRBV3-2) to TRBJ2-3; TRBD2 is a possible D gene (6 bases). CDR3 length: 16 residues. Per the germline V gene, CDR1 is LGHDT and CDR2 is YNNKEL (reference sequence). The V end lost 3 bases, the J end lost 1 base, and 14 bases lay between the germline ends. The CDR3, as DNA: TGTGCCAGCAGCCAGTCTCAGGGACTCCGCACAGATACGCAGTATTTT. The encoded protein is CASSQSQGLRTDTQYF.

This CDR3 reads CSASLGNFNQPQHF. DNA of the CDR3: TGCAGTGCTAGTTTGGGTAATTTCAATCAGCCCCAGCATTTT. The rearrangement links TRBV20-1 to TRBJ1-5; D gene uncertain. Germline V lookup: CDR1 DFQATT, CDR2 SNEGSKA (reference sequence). This CDR3 region has 14 residues. Trimming removed 3 bases from V and 3 bases from J, with 12 bases in between.